A selection of T cell receptor beta chains follows, all from one sample in a study of cytomegalovirus exposure and HLA in healthy donors. Sequencing was performed with immunoSEQ multiplex PCR; in TCRdb, only in-frame clones are kept and a portion is missing. The table lists 200,000 or so clones, approximately 81% of them singletons. The material sequenced was PBMCs. Receptor source: a boy aged 10-17 years in good health and CMV-seronegative. CDR3s include the opening cysteine and the closing phenylalanine or tryptophan. The D gene is left open where the match is weak. Size is stated for part of the rows, as once, few or many counts, or as a class when the clone is expanded.

CDR3nt,CDR3aa,j_gene,d_gene,abundance,v_gene
TGTGCCAGTAGTATTCGGACAGGAATTACAGATACGCAGTATTTT,CASSIRTGITDTQYF,TRBJ2-3,TRBD1,once,TRBV19
TGTGCCTGGAGTCACACGGGAAACACCATATATTTT,CAWSHTGNTIYF,TRBJ1-3,-,-,TRBV30
TGTGCCAGCAGCTTCGCGGGACCAGGACGCGAGCAGTACTTC,CASSFAGPGREQYF,TRBJ2-7,-,-,TRBV13
TGCGCCAGCAGCCGGGGACTAGCGGCCTACGAGCAGTACTTC,CASSRGLAAYEQYF,TRBJ2-7,TRBD2,-,TRBV4-1
TGTGCCTGGAGTGGCGGGGGCTCTGGAAACACCATATATTTT,CAWSGGGSGNTIYF,TRBJ1-3,-,-,TRBV30
TGTGCCAGTAGTCTCTCCGGGACAGGGTATGAAAAACTGTTTTTT,CASSLSGTGYEKLFF,TRBJ1-4,TRBD1,-,TRBV19
TGCGCCAGCAGCTTGGAACTTGAGGGGGCCATATACAATGAGCAGTTCTTC,CASSLELEGAIYNEQFF,TRBJ2-1,TRBD1,-,TRBV5-1
TGTGCCAGCATGGGACAGGGAGGAGTTGGAGAGACCCAGTACTTC,CASMGQGGVGETQYF,TRBJ2-5,TRBD1,once,TRBV2
TGCGCCAGCAGCTTCACAGGACAGGGGCGTAGCACAGATACGCAGTATTTT,CASSFTGQGRSTDTQYF,TRBJ2-3,TRBD1,-,TRBV5-1
TGTGCCAGCAGTTTTCGTCTAAACACTGAAGCTTTCTTT,CASSFRLNTEAFF,TRBJ1-1,-,-,TRBV27
TGTGCCAGCAGTCCCCGCGGGGCCCGTTATTCACCCCTCCACTTT,CASSPRGARYSPLHF,TRBJ1-6,-,-,TRBV27
TGTGCCAGTAGTCCCCCGGGAATCTCCTACAATGAGCAGTTCTTC,CASSPPGISYNEQFF,TRBJ2-1,-,few,TRBV19
TGTGCCAGCAGCTTAGAGGAGGGGGCGGGTCCGTACTTC,CASSLEEGAGPYF,TRBJ2-7,-,few,TRBV7-6
TGCGCCAGCAGCCCCGGACAGAAAAACATTCAGTACTTC,CASSPGQKNIQYF,TRBJ2-4,-,-,TRBV4-1
TGCGCCAGCAGGGACGTGGGGGGTCCCTCCTACGAGCAGTACTTC,CASRDVGGPSYEQYF,TRBJ2-7,-,-,TRBV5-1